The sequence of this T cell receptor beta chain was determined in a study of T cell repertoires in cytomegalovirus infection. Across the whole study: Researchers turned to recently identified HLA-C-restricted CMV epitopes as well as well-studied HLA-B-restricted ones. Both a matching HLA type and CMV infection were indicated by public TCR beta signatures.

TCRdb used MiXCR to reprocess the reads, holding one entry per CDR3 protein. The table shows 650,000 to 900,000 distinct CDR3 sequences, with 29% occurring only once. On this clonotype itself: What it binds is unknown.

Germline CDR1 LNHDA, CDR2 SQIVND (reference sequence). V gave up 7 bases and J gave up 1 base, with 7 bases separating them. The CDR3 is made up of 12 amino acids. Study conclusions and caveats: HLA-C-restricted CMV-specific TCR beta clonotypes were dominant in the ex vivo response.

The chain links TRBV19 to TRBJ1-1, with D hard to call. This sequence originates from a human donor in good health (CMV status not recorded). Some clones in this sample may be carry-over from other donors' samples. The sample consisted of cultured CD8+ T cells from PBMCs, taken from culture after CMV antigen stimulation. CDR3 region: CASTGTNTEAFF. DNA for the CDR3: TGTGCCAGTACGGGCACGAACACTGAAGCTTTCTTT.